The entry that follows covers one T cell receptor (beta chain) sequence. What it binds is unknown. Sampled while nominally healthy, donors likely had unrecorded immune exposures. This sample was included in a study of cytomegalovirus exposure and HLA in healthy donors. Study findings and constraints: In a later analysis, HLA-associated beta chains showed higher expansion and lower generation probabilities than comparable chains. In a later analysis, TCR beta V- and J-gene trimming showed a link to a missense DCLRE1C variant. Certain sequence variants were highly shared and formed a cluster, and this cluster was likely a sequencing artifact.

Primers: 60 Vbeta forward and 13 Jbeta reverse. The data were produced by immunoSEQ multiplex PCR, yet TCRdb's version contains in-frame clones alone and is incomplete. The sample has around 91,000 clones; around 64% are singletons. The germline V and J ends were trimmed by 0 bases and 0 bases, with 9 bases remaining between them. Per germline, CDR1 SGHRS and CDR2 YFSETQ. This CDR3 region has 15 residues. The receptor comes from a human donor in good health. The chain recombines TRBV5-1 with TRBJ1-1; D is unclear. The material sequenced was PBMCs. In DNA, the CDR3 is TGCGCCAGCAGCTTGGCTTGGGCCATGAACACTGAAGCTTTCTTT. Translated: CASSLAWAMNTEAFF.